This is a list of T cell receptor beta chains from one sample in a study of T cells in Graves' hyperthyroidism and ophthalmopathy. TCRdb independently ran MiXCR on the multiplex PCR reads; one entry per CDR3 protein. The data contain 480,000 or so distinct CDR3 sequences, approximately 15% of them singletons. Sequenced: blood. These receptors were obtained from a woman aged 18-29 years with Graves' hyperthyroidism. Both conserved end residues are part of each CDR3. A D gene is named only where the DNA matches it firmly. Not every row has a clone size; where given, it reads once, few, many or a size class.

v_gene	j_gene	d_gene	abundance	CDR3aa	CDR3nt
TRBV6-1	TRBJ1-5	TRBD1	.	CASNDRVGQPQHF	TGTGCCAGCAACGACAGGGTCGGCCAGCCCCAGCATTTT
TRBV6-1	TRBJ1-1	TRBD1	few	CASSRTGAGTEAFF	TGTGCCAGCAGCCGGACAGGGGCTGGGACTGAAGCTTTCTTT
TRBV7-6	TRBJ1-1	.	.	CASSLLVKGAEAFF	TGTGCCAGCAGCTTATTGGTCAAAGGGGCTGAAGCTTTCTTT
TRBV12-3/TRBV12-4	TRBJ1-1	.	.	CASSFGLGREAFF	TGTGCCAGCAGTTTTGGTCTCGGCCGCGAGGCTTTCTTT
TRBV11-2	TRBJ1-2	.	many	CASSFQREGVGGYTF	TGTGCCAGCAGCTTTCAAAGGGAGGGAGTTGGGGGCTACACCTTC
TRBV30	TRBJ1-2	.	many	CAWNGINYGYTF	TGTGCCTGGAACGGGATAAACTATGGCTACACCTTC
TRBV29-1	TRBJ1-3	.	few	CSVVGQGGWPGNTIYF	TGCAGCGTTGTAGGCCAAGGGGGGTGGCCTGGAAACACCATATATTTT
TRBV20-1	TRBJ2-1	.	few	CSARDSLTVYNEQFF	TGCAGTGCTAGGGACTCCCTGACGGTCTACAATGAGCAGTTCTTC
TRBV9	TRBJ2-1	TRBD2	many	CASSSGTRDYNEQFF	TGTGCCAGCAGCTCCGGGACTAGGGACTACAATGAGCAGTTCTTC
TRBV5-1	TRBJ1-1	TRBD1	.	CASSEGQGGTEAFF	TGCGCCAGCAGCGAGGGACAGGGCGGCACTGAAGCTTTCTTT
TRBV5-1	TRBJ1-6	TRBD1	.	CASSRGDSQDHSPLHF	TGCGCCAGCAGCCGGGGGGACAGCCAAGACCATTCACCCCTCCACTTT
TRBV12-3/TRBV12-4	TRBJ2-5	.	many	CASRRTVTTQETQYF	TGTGCCAGCAGACGGACGGTAACTACTCAAGAGACCCAGTACTTC
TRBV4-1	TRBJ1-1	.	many	CASSPETGLNTEAFF	TGCGCCAGCAGCCCAGAGACAGGTCTGAACACTGAAGCTTTCTTT
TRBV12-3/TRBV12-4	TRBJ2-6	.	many	CASNNPWQGHPGGANVLTF	TGTGCCAGCAATAACCCGTGGCAGGGGCACCCAGGCGGGGCCAACGTCCTGACTTTC
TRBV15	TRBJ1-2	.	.	CATSGEGGYGYTF	TGTGCCACCAGCGGGGAGGGAGGGTACGGCTACACCTTC
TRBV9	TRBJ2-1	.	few	CASSVKTALHEQFF	TGTGCCAGCAGCGTAAAGACTGCTCTCCATGAGCAGTTCTTC
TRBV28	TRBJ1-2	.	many	CASTLAVNYGYTF	TGTGCCAGCACCCTCGCGGTAAACTATGGCTACACCTTC
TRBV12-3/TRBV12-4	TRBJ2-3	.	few	CASRQTGSDTQYF	TGTGCCAGCAGGCAAACGGGTTCGGATACGCAGTATTTT
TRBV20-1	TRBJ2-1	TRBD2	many	CSASLGLAGGWDNEQFF	TGCAGTGCTAGCCTGGGACTAGCGGGAGGGTGGGACAATGAGCAGTTCTTC
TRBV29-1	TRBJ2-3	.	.	CSVDGVTDTQYF	TGCAGCGTTGATGGAGTCACAGATACGCAGTATTTT
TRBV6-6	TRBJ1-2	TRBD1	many	CASSYSKWTGFDLGGYTF	TGTGCCAGCAGTTACTCGAAGTGGACAGGGTTTGATTTGGGTGGCTACACCTTC
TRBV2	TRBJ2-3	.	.	CASSEQGRITDTQYF	TGTGCCAGCAGTGAACAGGGGCGGATAACAGATACGCAGTATTTT
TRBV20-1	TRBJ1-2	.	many	CSARDSYGYTF	TGCAGTGCTAGGGACAGCTATGGCTACACCTTC
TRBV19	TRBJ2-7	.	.	CASRTVGGTYEQYF	TGTGCCAGTAGGACAGTGGGGGGAACCTACGAGCAGTACTTC
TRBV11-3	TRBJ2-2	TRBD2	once	CASSLGLVHTGELFF	TGTGCCAGCAGCCTCGGACTAGTCCACACCGGGGAGCTGTTTTTT
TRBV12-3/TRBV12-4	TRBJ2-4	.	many	CASSLSRIQYF	TGTGCCAGCAGTTTGAGTCGCATTCAGTACTTC
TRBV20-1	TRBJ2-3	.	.	CSARRWGRGSTDTQYF	TGCAGTGCTAGGCGGTGGGGCCGGGGTAGCACAGATACGCAGTATTTT
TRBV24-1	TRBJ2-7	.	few	CATSEMEGEAYEQYF	TGTGCCACCAGTGAAATGGAGGGGGAGGCCTACGAGCAGTACTTC
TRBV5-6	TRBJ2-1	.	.	CASSPAPVSYNEQFF	TGTGCCAGCAGTCCAGCCCCAGTCTCCTACAATGAGCAGTTCTTC
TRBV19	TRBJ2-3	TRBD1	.	CASRKDPGTGDPSDTQYF	TGTGCCAGTAGGAAAGATCCCGGGACAGGGGACCCATCAGATACGCAGTATTTT
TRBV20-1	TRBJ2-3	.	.	CSAQGPGTDTQYF	TGCAGTGCTCAAGGGCCGGGCACAGATACGCAGTATTTT
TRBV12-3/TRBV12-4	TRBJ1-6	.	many	CASSLLRGNSPLHF	TGTGCCAGCAGTTTACTCAGGGGTAATTCACCCCTCCACTTT
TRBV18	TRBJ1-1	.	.	CASSPSPTGRDTEAFF	TGTGCCAGCTCACCTTCTCCTACAGGCAGGGACACTGAAGCTTTCTTT
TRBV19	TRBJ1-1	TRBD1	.	CASSTTGMNTEAFF	TGTGCCAGTAGTACGACAGGGATGAACACTGAAGCTTTCTTT
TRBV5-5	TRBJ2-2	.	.	CASSTTRVAGELFF	TGTGCCAGCAGCACCACCAGGGTGGCCGGGGAGCTGTTTTTT
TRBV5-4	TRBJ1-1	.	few	CASRSWGASIDYTEAFF	TGTGCCAGCAGATCCTGGGGCGCGAGTATCGATTACACTGAAGCTTTCTTT
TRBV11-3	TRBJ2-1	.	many	CASSEGLWKQFF	TGTGCCAGCAGCGAAGGGCTCTGGAAGCAGTTCTTC
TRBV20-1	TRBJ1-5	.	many	CSARVGGGNQPQHF	TGCAGTGCTAGGGTCGGGGGAGGTAATCAGCCCCAGCATTTT